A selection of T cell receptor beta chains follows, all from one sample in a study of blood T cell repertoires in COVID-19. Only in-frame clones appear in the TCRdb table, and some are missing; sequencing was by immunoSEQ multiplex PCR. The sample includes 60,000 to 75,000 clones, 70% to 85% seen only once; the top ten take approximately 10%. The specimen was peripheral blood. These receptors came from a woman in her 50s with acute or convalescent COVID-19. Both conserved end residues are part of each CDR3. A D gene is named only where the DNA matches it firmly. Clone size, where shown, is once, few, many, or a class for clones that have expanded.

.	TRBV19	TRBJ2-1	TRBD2	CASSVRLAGNNEQFF	TGTGCCAGTAGTGTCAGACTAGCGGGAAACAATGAGCAGTTCTTC
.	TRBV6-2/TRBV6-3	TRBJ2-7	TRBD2	CASSYGLARSYEQYF	TGTGCCAGCAGTTATGGACTAGCGAGATCCTACGAGCAGTACTTC
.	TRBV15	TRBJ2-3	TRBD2	CATSRGGGLADTQYF	TGTGCCACCAGCAGAGGGGGGGGACTAGCAGATACGCAGTATTTT
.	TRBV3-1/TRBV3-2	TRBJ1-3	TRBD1	CASSPRTGTGNTIYF	TGTGCCAGCAGCCCACGGACAGGGACAGGAAACACCATATATTTT
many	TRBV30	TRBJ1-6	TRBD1	CAWSGTGGSSYNSPLHF	TGTGCCTGGAGTGGCACAGGGGGGAGCTCCTATAATTCACCCCTCCACTTT
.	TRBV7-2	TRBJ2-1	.	CASSLDDPGGNDEQFF	TGTGCCAGCAGCTTAGACGACCCAGGGGGGAACGATGAGCAGTTCTTC
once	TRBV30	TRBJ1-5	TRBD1	CAWSWTGGQPQHF	TGTGCCTGGAGTTGGACAGGGGGACAGCCCCAGCATTTT
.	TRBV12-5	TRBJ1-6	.	CASGLRGSDSPLHF	TGTGCTAGTGGTTTGAGAGGGAGCGATTCACCCCTCCACTTT
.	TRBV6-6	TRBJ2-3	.	CASSGRTDTQYF	TGTGCCTCCAGTGGTCGCACAGATACGCAGTATTTT
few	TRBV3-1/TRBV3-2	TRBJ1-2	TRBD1	CASSLPVTGGVCGYTF	TGTGCCAGCAGCCTCCCTGTGACAGGGGGCGTATGTGGCTACACCTTC
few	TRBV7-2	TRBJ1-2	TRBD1	CASSFIPWTGGPLGYGYTF	TGTGCCAGCAGCTTCATTCCTTGGACAGGGGGCCCTTTGGGCTATGGCTACACCTTC
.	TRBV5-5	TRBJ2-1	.	CASTIRGTPMDEFF	TGTGCCAGCACCATCAGGGGGACTCCCATGGACGAGTTCTTC
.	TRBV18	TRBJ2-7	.	CASSPPNTGEQYF	TGTGCCAGCTCACCACCGAATACGGGTGAGCAGTACTTC
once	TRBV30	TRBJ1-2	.	CAWSQTGHQGYTF	TGTGCCTGGAGTCAGACAGGCCATCAGGGCTACACCTTC
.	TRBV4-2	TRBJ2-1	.	CASSQDTGVGSEQFF	TGTGCCAGCAGCCAAGATACTGGGGTGGGGAGTGAGCAGTTCTTC
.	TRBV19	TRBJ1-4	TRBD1	CASSRTGGAYEKLFF	TGTGCCAGTAGTCGTACAGGGGGCGCCTATGAAAAACTGTTTTTT
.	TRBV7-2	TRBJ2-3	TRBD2	CASSSSWTSGDDTQYF	TGTGCCAGCAGCTCAAGCTGGACTAGCGGGGACGATACGCAGTATTTT
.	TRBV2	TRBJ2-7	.	CASSEIQGTHEQYF	TGTGCCAGCAGTGAAATCCAGGGAACCCACGAGCAGTACTTC
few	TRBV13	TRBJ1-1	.	CASSLDRANTEAFF	TGTGCCAGCAGCTTAGACAGGGCGAACACTGAAGCTTTCTTT
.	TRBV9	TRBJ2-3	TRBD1	CASSSPPGQGITDTQYF	TGTGCCAGCAGCTCACCCCCAGGACAGGGAATCACAGATACGCAGTATTTT
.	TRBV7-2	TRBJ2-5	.	CASSREREETQYF	TGTGCCAGCAGCCGTGAGCGGGAAGAGACCCAGTACTTC
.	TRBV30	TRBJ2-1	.	CAWSVGGYNEQFF	TGTGCCTGGAGTGTCGGGGGATACAATGAGCAGTTCTTC
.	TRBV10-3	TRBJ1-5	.	CAISEYDSFNQPQHF	TGTGCCATCAGTGAGTACGACAGCTTCAATCAGCCCCAGCATTTT
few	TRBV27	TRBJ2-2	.	CASSLSLAGELFF	TGTGCCAGCAGTTTATCCCTAGCCGGGGAGCTGTTTTTT
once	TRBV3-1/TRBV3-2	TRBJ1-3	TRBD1	CASSQVRPGQGRGNTIYF	TGTGCCAGCAGCCAAGTACGTCCGGGACAGGGAAGAGGAAACACCATATATTTT
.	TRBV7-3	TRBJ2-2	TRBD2	CASSFSGLAGEFTGELFF	TGTGCCAGCAGCTTTTCCGGACTAGCGGGAGAGTTCACCGGGGAGCTGTTTTTT
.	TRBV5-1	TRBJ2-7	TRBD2	CASSLAGTSPYEQYF	TGCGCCAGCAGCTTGGCCGGGACTAGCCCCTACGAGCAGTACTTC
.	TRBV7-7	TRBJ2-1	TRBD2	CASSVSGSNSYNEQFF	TGTGCCAGCAGCGTTAGCGGGAGCAACTCCTACAATGAGCAGTTCTTC
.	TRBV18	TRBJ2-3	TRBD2	CASSPLAGDRTDTQYF	TGTGCCAGCTCACCACTAGCGGGGGACCGCACAGATACGCAGTATTTT
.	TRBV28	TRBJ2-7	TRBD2	CASSTQTSGSHEQYF	TGTGCCAGCAGTACGCAGACTAGCGGGTCCCACGAGCAGTACTTC
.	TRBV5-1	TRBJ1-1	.	CASSLVTMNTEAFF	TGCGCCAGCAGCTTGGTGACTATGAACACTGAAGCTTTCTTT